This entry describes one TCR beta chain. Its target is not known. Sample-barcoded 5' priming and a J-beta primer mix drove a second PCR of about 6 to 12 cycles. TCRdb called the 5' RACE reads again in MiXCR, with one record for every CDR3 protein. The table shows hundreds of thousands of distinct CDR3 sequences, with 58% occurring only once. V was pared by 8 bases and J by 1 base, with 10 bases of the junction left unmatched. Per the germline V gene, CDR1 is MNHEY and CDR2 is SMNVEV (reference sequence). The CDR3 totals 15 residues. The data derive from a study of blood T cells in healthy people across ages. Whole-study results and caveats: Expanded clonotype shifts may have been confounded, as the donors had an unknown CMV status. Researchers report that TCR beta diversity correlated strongly with naive T cell percentage.

Healthy Caucasians from Russia aged roughly 6 to 95 served as donors. Drawn from each donor were 8.5 to 10 milliliters of peripheral blood. Sequencing was carried out using blood. The rearrangement uses TRBV27 and TRBJ2-7; 8 positions match TRBD2. The TCR was taken from a man aged 25 to 45 in good health. The CDR3 here is CASGEVRGVSYEQYF. In DNA, the CDR3 is TGTGCCAGCGGGGAAGTGCGGGGGGTATCCTACGAGCAGTACTTC.